The clone carrying this T cell receptor beta chain has a handful of counts. The antigen is undetermined. The data are from a study of T-cell memory formation after mild COVID-19. Study at large: Clusters were largely donor specific. Findings of the study overall: Day 15 to 85 contracting clones showed balanced CD4/CD8; day 15 to 37 expanders favored CD4+. In second-wave clones peaking day 37, SARS-CoV-2 specificity remained unconfirmed.

This CDR3 comprises 14 residues. Trimming left V 2 bases short and J 0 bases short, with 5 bases between. Germline V CDR1 and CDR2: KGHDR, SFDVKD. Libraries for TCRalpha and TCRbeta carried sample barcodes and unique molecular identifiers via 5'RACE. Each CDR3 protein gets one entry after TCRdb re-called the 5' RACE reads with MiXCR. This table has about 290,000 distinct CDR3 sequences, about 16% appearing once. The chain recombines TRBV24-1 with TRBJ2-3; tentatively, D is TRBD1 or TRBD2 (5 bases each). Sequencing used PBMCs or a T cell subset sorted from them (not recorded which). This TCR was recovered from a man younger than 30 who had mild COVID-19 (a few samples of this study predate the infection). Cell type and time point are not known. Written as DNA, the CDR3 is TGTGCCACCAGTGATTGGGACAGCACAGATACGCAGTATTTT. Encoded protein: CATSDWDSTDTQYF.